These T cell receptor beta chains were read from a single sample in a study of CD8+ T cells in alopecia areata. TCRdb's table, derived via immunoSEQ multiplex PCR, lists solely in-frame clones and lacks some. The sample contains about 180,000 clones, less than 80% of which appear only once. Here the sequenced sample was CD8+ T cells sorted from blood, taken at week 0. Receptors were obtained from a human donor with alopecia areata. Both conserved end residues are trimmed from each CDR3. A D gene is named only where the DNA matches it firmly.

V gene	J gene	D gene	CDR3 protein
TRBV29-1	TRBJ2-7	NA	SVDGGNYEQY
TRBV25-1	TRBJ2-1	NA	ASSEGGLYNEQF
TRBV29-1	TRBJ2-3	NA	SVDDGGKKY
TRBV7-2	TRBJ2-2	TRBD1	ASSSRRGRDTGELF
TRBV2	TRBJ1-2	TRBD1	ASSEASGTAYGYT
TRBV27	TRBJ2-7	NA	ASSSRVGQYEQY
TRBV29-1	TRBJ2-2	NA	SVISGNTGELF
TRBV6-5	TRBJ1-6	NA	ASSYSQNSPLH
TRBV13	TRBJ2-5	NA	ASSLGQGTQETQY
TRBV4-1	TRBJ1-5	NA	ASRSLEGSNQPQH
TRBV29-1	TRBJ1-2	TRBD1	SFPTGQDYGYT
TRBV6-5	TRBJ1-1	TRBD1	ASSISGGGIAEAF
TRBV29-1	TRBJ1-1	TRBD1	SAKGQGRAF
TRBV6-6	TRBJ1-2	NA	ASSYLQMDGYT
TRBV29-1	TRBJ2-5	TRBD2	SDLGSSGGAEETQY
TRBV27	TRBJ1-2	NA	ASSLVPSYGYT
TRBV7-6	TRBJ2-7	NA	ASSLVDMGDGSSYEQY
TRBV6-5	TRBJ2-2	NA	ASRTVAGELF
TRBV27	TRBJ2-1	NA	ASSLSVYNEQF